Presented here are 17 T cell receptor beta chains from one specimen sequenced in a study of cytotoxic CD8 clonotypes in ibrutinib-treated CLL. Profiled with immunoSEQ multiplex PCR; TCRdb holds only in-frame clones, not every one. In the table there are 150,000 to 200,000 clones, over 65% of which are singletons. Specimen: PBMCs, collected after 12 months of ibrutinib treatment. The receptor source for this set is a human donor with chronic lymphocytic leukemia.

The chain couples TRBV2 to TRBJ1-4; the match to TRBD1 covers 8 bases. Germline V gene sequence: CDR1 SNHLY, CDR2 FYNNEI. The CDR3 sequence is 13 residues long. V gave up 9 bases and J gave up 7 bases; unmatched junction bases: 7. The CDR3 loop is CASSTGEVEKLFF. The CDR3 DNA follows: TGTGCCAGTTCGACAGGGGAGGTTGAAAAACTGTTTTTT.

This clone was observed a few times. The rearrangement joins TRBV6-1 to TRBJ2-7; 12 bases line up with TRBD2. In germline, CDR1 is MNHNS, CDR2 SASEGT. With 0 bases clipped from V and 3 bases from J, the junction kept 3 bases outside the gene matches. The CDR3 spans 16 residues. CDR3 sequence reads: CASSEAGGLAGYEQYF. The CDR3 DNA is TGTGCCAGCAGTGAAGCAGGGGGACTAGCGGGCTACGAGCAGTACTTC.

This clone was detected a few times. The J gene is TRBJ1-1, the V gene TRBV5-6; maybe TRBD1 (5 bases). V was shortened by 0 bases and J by 11 bases, with 14 bases between the two germline ends. The germline V gene encodes CDR1 SGHDT and CDR2 YYEEEE. The CDR3 contains 13 residues. CDR3 loop: CASSLEGGAKAFF. Here the CDR3 DNA reads TGTGCCAGCAGCTTGGAGGGAGGGGCGAAGGCTTTCTTT.

The CDR3 sequence: CASSPQRGNTIYF. DNA of the CDR3: TGTGCCAGCTCACCGCAGAGAGGAAACACCATATATTTT. J is TRBJ1-3 and V is TRBV18; D gene ambiguous. Germline CDR1 is KGHSH and CDR2 is LQKENI. With 3 bases removed from V and 4 bases from J, the gap between germline ends came to 7 bases. The CDR3 length is 13 residues. The full variable domain, rest sourced from reference TRBV18 and TRBJ1-3, is NAGVMQNPRHLVRRRGQEARLRCSPMKGHSHVYWYRQLPEEGLKFMVYLQKENIIDESGMPKERFSAEFPKEGPSILRIQQVVRGDSAAYFCASSPQRGNTIYFGEGSWLTVV.

J is TRBJ1-5 and V is TRBV7-9, with D hard to call. Germline values: CDR1 SEHNR, CDR2 FQNEAQ (reference sequence). The length of the CDR3 is 12 residues. V was shortened by 9 bases and J by 5 bases, with 11 bases between the two germline ends. CDR3 region: CASQEGDQPQHF. CDR3 DNA: TGTGCCAGTCAAGAGGGCGATCAGCCCCAGCATTTT.

This clone occurred once. The chain is built from TRBV5-1 and TRBJ2-1; a possible D gene is TRBD2 (6 bases). The germline CDR1 and CDR2 sequences are SGHRS and YFSETQ. The CDR3 extends over 16 amino acids. V was clipped by 3 bases and J by 0 bases, with 13 bases between them. CDR3 in DNA: TGCGCCAGCAGCTCGCGGAGGGGAAGCTCCTACAATGAGCAGTTCTTC. Protein: CASSSRRGSSYNEQFF.

The V gene is TRBV14, the J gene TRBJ2-1; maybe TRBD2 (7 bases). With 3 bases removed from V and 6 bases from J, the gap between germline ends came to 18 bases. Germline-derived CDR1 and CDR2 are SGHDN and FVKESK. This CDR3 spans 16 amino acids. Here the CDR3 reads CASSHLRGGVVNEQFF. Written as DNA, the CDR3 is TGTGCCAGCAGCCACCTGAGGGGGGGGGTAGTCAATGAGCAGTTCTTC.

The table lists this clone with a few counts. This chain uses TRBV5-1 with TRBJ1-5; D not certain. Per the germline V gene, CDR1 is SGHRS and CDR2 is YFSETQ. Trimming cost V 0 bases and J 0 bases, with 4 bases left between them. The CDR3 has 14 amino acids. The CDR3 DNA is TGCGCCAGCAGCTTGGGTGGTAGCAATCAGCCCCAGCATTTT. It translates to CASSLGGSNQPQHF.

The gene calls are TRBV23-1 and TRBJ2-7, with D perhaps TRBD1 (6 bases). TRBV23-1 is treated as an ORF (open reading frame) with a function not yet certain. This CDR3 spans 16 amino acids. V lost 3 bases to trimming and J lost 1 base, with 16 bases between them. The CDR3 loop reads CASSHSWDKESYEQYF. CDR3 coding DNA: TGCGCCAGCAGTCACTCCTGGGACAAGGAATCCTACGAGCAGTACTTC.

The V call is TRBV20-1, the J call TRBJ1-2, with TRBD1 as a possible D gene (5 bases). Germline loops: CDR1 DFQATT, CDR2 SNEGSKA (reference sequence). CDR3 size: 11 residues. The CDR3 region is CSLGGTDGYTF. The DNA of the CDR3 is TGCAGCCTCGGGGGTACAGATGGCTACACCTTC.

The chain combines TRBV6-1 with TRBJ2-1; weak D call: TRBD1 (6 bases). The length of the CDR3 is 13 residues. Germline V gives CDR1 MNHNS, CDR2 SASEGT. Trimming took off 7 bases at V and 5 bases at J, with 12 bases between the two ends. CDR3 residues: CASKQQGNNEQFF. The CDR3 nucleotides are TGTGCCAGCAAGCAACAGGGCAACAATGAGCAGTTCTTC.

The chain combines TRBV19 with TRBJ1-1, with D maybe TRBD1 (5 bases). The CDR3 has 14 residues. Germline V gene sequence: CDR1 LNHDA, CDR2 SQIVND (reference sequence). Trimming cost V 4 bases and J 1 base, with 10 bases left between them. CDR3 loop: CASSRDRRNTEAFF. CDR3 DNA: TGTGCCAGTAGTAGAGACAGACGGAACACTGAAGCTTTCTTT.

The V gene is TRBV5-1, the J gene TRBJ1-4, with TRBD1 identical over 8 bases. The CDR3 consists of 13 residues. The ends lost 4 bases at V and 13 bases at J; junction bases unmatched: 9. Germline assignment: CDR1 SGHRS and CDR2 YFSETQ. The CDR3 region is CASSPGTGFILFF. As DNA, the CDR3 is TGCGCCAGCAGCCCCGGGACAGGCTTTATACTGTTTTTT.

V gene TRBV7-2 combines with J gene TRBJ1-6, with D possibly matching TRBD1 (5 bases). Trimming stripped 5 bases from V and 7 bases from J, with 15 bases between. Germline CDR1 is SGHTA and CDR2 is FQGNSA. CDR3 length: 15 amino acids. CDR3: CASSPQGPWNSPLHF. CDR3 nucleotides: TGTGCCAGCAGCCCCCAGGGCCCGTGGAATTCACCCCTCCACTTT.

The rearrangement uses TRBV18 and TRBJ2-7, with TRBD1 as a possible D gene (5 bases). The germline CDR1 and CDR2 sequences are KGHSH and LQKENI. The CDR3 totals 12 residues. The V gene lost 5 bases and the J gene lost 4 bases, with 9 bases spanning the gap. CDR3 amino acids: CASSSKGYEQYF. In DNA, the CDR3 is TGTGCCAGCTCATCAAAGGGGTACGAGCAGTACTTC.

The rearrangement links TRBV6-5 to TRBJ1-1, with D possibly being TRBD1 (5 bases). Trimming pared 4 bases from V and 5 bases from J, leaving 20 bases between. The length of the CDR3 is 16 residues. Germline lookup yields CDR1 MNHEY and CDR2 SVGAGI. CDR3 region: CASSFRALGDETEAFF. The CDR3 DNA reads as TGTGCCAGCAGTTTTAGGGCGTTAGGGGATGAAACTGAAGCTTTCTTT.

The chain combines TRBV27 with TRBJ1-2; maybe TRBD1 (5 bases). The V and J ends lost 6 bases and 2 bases respectively, with 10 bases between them. Per the germline V gene, CDR1 is MNHEY and CDR2 is SMNVEV (reference sequence). The CDR3 is 13 amino acids. The CDR3 DNA is TGTGCCAGCAGAAAGACAGAGAACTATGGCTACACCTTC. Its protein is CASRKTENYGYTF.